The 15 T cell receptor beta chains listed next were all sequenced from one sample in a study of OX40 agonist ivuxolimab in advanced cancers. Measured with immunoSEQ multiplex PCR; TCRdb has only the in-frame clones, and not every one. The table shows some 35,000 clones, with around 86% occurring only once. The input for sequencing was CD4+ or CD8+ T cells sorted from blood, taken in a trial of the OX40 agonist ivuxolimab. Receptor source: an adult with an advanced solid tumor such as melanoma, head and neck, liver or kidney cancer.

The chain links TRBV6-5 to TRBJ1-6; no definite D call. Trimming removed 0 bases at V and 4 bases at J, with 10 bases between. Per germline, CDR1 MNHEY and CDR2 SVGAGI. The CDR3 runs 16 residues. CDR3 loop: CASSYSTPDYNSPLHF. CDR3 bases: TGTGCCAGCAGTTACTCGACGCCGGATTATAATTCACCCCTCCACTTT.

The CDR3 protein is CASSLSASGTYEQYF. In nucleotides, the CDR3 is TGTGCCAGCAGCTTGTCGGCTAGCGGAACCTACGAGCAGTACTTC. V and J are TRBV5-4 and TRBJ2-7; TRBD2 matches 7 bases. After removal of 1 base from V and 2 bases from J, the junction contained 6 bases not matched to a gene. The germline gives CDR1 SGHNT, CDR2 YYREEE (reference sequence). This CDR3 has 15 amino acids.

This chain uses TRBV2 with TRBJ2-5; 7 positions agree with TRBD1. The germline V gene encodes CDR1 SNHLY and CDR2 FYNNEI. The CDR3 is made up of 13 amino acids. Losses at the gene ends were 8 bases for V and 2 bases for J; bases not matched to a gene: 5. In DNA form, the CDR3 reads TGTGCCAGCGGACGGGACAGACAAGAGACCCAGTACTTC. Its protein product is CASGRDRQETQYF.

CDR3 protein: CASSQPFRGAHRELFF. CDR3 sequence (DNA): TGTGCCAGCAGCCAACCCTTTCGGGGGGCTCACCGGGAGCTGTTTTTT. The chain carries TRBV4-2 and TRBJ2-2; possible D gene TRBD2, 7 bases. V was cut by 2 bases and J by 9 bases, with 19 bases left in between. Germline-derived CDR1 and CDR2 are LGHNA and YNFKEQ. CDR3 length: 16 amino acids.

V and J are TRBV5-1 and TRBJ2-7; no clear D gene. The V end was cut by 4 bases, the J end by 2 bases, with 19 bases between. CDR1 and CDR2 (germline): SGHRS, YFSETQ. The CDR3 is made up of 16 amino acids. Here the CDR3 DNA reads TGCGCCAGCAGCCCACATACAACCGGAGAGACCTACGAGCAGTACTTC. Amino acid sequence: CASSPHTTGETYEQYF.

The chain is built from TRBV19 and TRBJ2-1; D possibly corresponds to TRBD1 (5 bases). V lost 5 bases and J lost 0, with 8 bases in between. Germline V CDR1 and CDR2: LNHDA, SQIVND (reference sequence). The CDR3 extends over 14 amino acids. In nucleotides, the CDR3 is TGTGCCAGTAGTCTGGACAACTCCTACAATGAGCAGTTCTTC. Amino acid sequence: CASSLDNSYNEQFF. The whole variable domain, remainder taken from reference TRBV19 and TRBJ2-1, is DGGITQSPKYLFRKEGQNVTLSCEQNLNHDAMYWYRQDPGQGLRLIYYSQIVNDFQKGDIAEGYSVSREKKESFPLTVTSAQKNPTAFYLCASSLDNSYNEQFFGPGTRLTVL.

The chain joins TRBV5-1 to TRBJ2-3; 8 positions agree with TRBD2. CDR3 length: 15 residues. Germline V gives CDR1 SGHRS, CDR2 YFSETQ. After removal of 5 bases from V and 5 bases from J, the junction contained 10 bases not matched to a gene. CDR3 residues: CASSSRAGEVDTQYF. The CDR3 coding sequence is TGCGCCAGCAGTTCGCGAGCGGGAGAGGTAGATACGCAGTATTTT.

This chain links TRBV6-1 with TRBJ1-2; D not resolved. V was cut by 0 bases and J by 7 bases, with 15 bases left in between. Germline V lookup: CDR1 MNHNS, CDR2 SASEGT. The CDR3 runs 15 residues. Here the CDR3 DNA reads TGTGCCAGCAGTGAAGCGGGTGGGCCTGCGGGTGGCTACACCTTC. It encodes CASSEAGGPAGGYTF.

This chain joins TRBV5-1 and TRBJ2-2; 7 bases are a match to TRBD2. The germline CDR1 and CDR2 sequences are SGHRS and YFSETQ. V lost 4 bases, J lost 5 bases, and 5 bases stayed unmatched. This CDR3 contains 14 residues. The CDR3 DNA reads TGCGCCAGCAGCCACGGCGGGAGAACCGGGGAGCTGTTTTTT. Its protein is CASSHGGRTGELFF.

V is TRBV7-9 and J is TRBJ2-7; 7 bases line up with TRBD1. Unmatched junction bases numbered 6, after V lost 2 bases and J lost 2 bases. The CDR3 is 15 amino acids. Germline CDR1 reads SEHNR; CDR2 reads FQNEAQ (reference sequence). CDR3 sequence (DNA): TGTGCCAGCAGCTTACAAGGGACAGTAGCCTACGAGCAGTACTTC. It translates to CASSLQGTVAYEQYF.

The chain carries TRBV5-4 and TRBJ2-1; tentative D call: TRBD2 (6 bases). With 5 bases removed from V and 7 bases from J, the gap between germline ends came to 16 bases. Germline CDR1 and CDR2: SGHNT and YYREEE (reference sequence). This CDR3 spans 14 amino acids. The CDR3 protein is CASRRGTWNNEQFF. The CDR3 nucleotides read TGTGCCAGCAGACGCGGGACGTGGAATAATGAGCAGTTCTTC.

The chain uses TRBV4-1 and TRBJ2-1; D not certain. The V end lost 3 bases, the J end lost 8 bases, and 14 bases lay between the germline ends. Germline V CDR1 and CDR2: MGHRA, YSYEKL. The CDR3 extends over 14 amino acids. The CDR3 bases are TGCGCCAGCAGCCATACCCAACCCCTCGATGAGCAGTTCTTC. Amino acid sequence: CASSHTQPLDEQFF.

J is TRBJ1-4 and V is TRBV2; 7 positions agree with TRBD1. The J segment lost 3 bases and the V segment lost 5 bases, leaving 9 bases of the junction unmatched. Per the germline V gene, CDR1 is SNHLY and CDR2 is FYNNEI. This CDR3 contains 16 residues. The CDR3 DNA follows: TGTGCCAGCAGTTCCTACACCGGGACAGCTAATGAAAAACTGTTTTTT. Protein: CASSSYTGTANEKLFF.

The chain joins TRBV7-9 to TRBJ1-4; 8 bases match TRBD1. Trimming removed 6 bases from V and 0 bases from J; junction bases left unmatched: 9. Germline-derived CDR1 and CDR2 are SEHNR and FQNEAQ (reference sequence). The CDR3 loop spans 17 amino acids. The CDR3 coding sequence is TGTGCCAGCAGTACTGGACAGGGTTTCGCAACTAATGAAAAACTGTTTTTT. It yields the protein CASSTGQGFATNEKLFF.

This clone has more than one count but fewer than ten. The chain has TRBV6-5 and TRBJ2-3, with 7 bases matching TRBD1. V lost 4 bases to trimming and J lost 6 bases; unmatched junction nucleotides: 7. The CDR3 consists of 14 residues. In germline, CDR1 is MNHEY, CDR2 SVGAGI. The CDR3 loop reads CASSSTSRGDTQYF. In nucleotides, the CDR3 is TGTGCCAGCAGTTCCACCTCCAGGGGGGATACGCAGTATTTT.